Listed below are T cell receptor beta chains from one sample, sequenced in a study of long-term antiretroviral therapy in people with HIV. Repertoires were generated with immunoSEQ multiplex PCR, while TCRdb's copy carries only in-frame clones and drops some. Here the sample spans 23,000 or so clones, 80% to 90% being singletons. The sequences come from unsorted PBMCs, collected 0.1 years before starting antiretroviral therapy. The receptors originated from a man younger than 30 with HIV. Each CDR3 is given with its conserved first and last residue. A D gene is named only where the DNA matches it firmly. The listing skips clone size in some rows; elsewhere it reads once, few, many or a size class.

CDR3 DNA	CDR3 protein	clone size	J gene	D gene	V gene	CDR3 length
TGTGCCAGCAGTTGGGGACAAACCTACGAGCAGTACTTC	CASSWGQTYEQYF	NA	TRBJ2-7	NA	TRBV27	13
TGTGCCAGCAGTCCAGGACCGTACTTC	CASSPGPYF	NA	TRBJ2-7	NA	TRBV28	9
TGTGCGTGGCGGGGGAACACCGGGGAGCTGTTTTTT	CAWRGNTGELFF	NA	TRBJ2-2	NA	TRBV7-6	12
TGTGCCAGCAGCACTTGTACGGGGAGCTCCTACGAGCAGTACTTC	CASSTCTGSSYEQYF	NA	TRBJ2-7	NA	TRBV21-1	15
TGTGCCAGCAGCCCCGGACCGGGGTTCACAGATACGCAGTATTTT	CASSPGPGFTDTQYF	few	TRBJ2-3	NA	TRBV5-6	15
TGTGCCAGCAGCCAAGACAGGACGAGGTACTTC	CASSQDRTRYF	NA	TRBJ2-7	NA	TRBV2	11
TGTGCCAGTACCGTCCGGGGGTATAGCAATCAGCCCCAGCATTTT	CASTVRGYSNQPQHF	few	TRBJ1-5	NA	TRBV19	15
TGTGCCAGCACCGCGGGGGGGACAGTCAACTATGGCTACACCTTC	CASTAGGTVNYGYTF	NA	TRBJ1-2	TRBD1	TRBV7-9	15
TGTGCCAGCAGTGCAGTCACAGGGTTCTACTACACCTTC	CASSAVTGFYYTF	few	TRBJ1-2	NA	TRBV6-1	13
TGTGCCTGGAGTGTAATTTCCTACGAGCAGTACTTC	CAWSVISYEQYF	NA	TRBJ2-7	NA	TRBV30	12